These 30 T cell receptor beta chains were all obtained from the same sample, sequenced in a study of T cell repertoires in cytomegalovirus infection. TCRdb processed the reads anew with MiXCR; each CDR3 protein has one entry. The sample records some 150,000 distinct CDR3 sequences, 25% to 35% being singletons. These TCRs are of unknown antigen specificity. The starting material was CD8+ T cells from cultured PBMCs, obtained from culture after CMV antigen stimulation. The receptors come from a human donor in good health (CMV status not recorded). Some clones in this sample may be carry-over from other donors' samples.

The chain carries TRBV9 and TRBJ2-7, with TRBD1 matching over 9 bases. The CDR3 extends over 14 amino acids. The V gene end was trimmed by 4 bases and the J gene end by 5 bases; junction bases not matched to a gene: 7. Germline V gene lookup returns CDR1 SGDLS and CDR2 YYNGEE. CDR3 in DNA: TGTGCCAGCAGCCCACGGACAGGGGAACACGAGCAGTACTTC. Translation: CASSPRTGEHEQYF.

The chain combines TRBV4-1 with TRBJ2-3; 8 bases line up with TRBD2. From germline, CDR1 is MGHRA and CDR2 YSYEKL. The V and J ends lost 5 bases and 2 bases, in that order; junction bases with no gene match: 9. The length of the CDR3 is 16 residues. The CDR3 loop is CASSTSGGRATDTQYF. The CDR3 bases are TGCGCCAGCAGCACGAGCGGGGGAAGGGCCACAGATACGCAGTATTTT.

This sequence joins TRBV5-4 and TRBJ2-7; no definite D call. Trimming stripped 3 bases from V and 6 bases from J, with 7 bases between. Germline V gene data show CDR1 as SGHNT and CDR2 as YYREEE (reference sequence). The CDR3 is 11 residues long. This CDR3 reads CASSSPGEQYF. In DNA form, the CDR3 reads TGTGCCAGCAGCTCTCCCGGCGAGCAGTACTTC.

The V and J genes are TRBV27 and TRBJ2-3; D gene ambiguous. Trimming took off 4 bases at V and 2 bases at J, with 7 bases between the two ends. CDR3 length: 13 residues. The V gene's germline CDR1 is MNHEY and CDR2 SMNVEV (reference sequence). The CDR3, as DNA: TGTGCCAGCAGTTCAACCATCACAGATACGCAGTATTTT. Protein sequence: CASSSTITDTQYF.

A few counts support this clonotype. The CDR3 region is CSAIGTDFSGANVLTF. The CDR3 region has the DNA TGCAGTGCGATCGGGACAGATTTCTCTGGGGCCAACGTCCTGACTTTC. The chain recombines TRBV20-1 with TRBJ2-6; 7 bases align to TRBD1. Germline V gene sequence: CDR1 DFQATT, CDR2 SNEGSKA (reference sequence). Trimming cost V 6 bases and J 0 bases; bases outside gene matches: 8. There are 16 residues in the CDR3.

This clonotype was observed many times. The rearrangement links TRBV7-2 to TRBJ1-2; TRBD1 aligns across 7 bases. J gave up 0 bases and V 3 bases, and 4 bases lay outside the gene matches. CDR3 length equals 15 residues. The V gene's germline CDR1 is SGHTA and CDR2 FQGNSA. This CDR3 reads CASSFRDRANYGYTF. The CDR3 nucleotides read TGTGCCAGCAGCTTCCGGGACAGAGCTAACTATGGCTACACCTTC.

This clonotype appeared many times. This rearrangement joins TRBV28 to TRBJ2-5, with D perhaps TRBD2 (6 bases). The CDR3 sequence is 14 residues long. The germline gives CDR1 MDHEN, CDR2 SYDVKM. V shed 5 bases and J shed 0 bases, with 10 bases lying between them. This CDR3 reads CASSPRGYQETQYF. The CDR3 DNA reads as TGTGCCAGCAGTCCTCGGGGGTACCAAGAGACCCAGTACTTC. The full variable domain, completed using reference TRBV28 and TRBJ2-5, is DVKVTQSSRYLVKRTGEKVFLECVQDMDHENMFWYRQDPGLGLRLIYFSYDVKMKEKGDIPEGYSVSREKKERFSLILESASTNQTSMYLCASSPRGYQETQYFGPGTRLLVL.

The chain carries TRBV6-1 and TRBJ2-7; D is uncertain. Germline values: CDR1 MNHNS, CDR2 SASEGT. The V end lost 2 bases, the J end lost 3 bases, and 2 bases lay between the germline ends. This CDR3 is built from 11 residues. The CDR3 sequence: CASSEYYEQYF. In nucleotides, the CDR3 is TGTGCCAGCAGTGAATACTACGAGCAGTACTTC.

The V and J genes are TRBV10-3 and TRBJ1-5; D perhaps matches TRBD1 (5 bases). Trimming removed 3 bases from V and 7 bases from J, with 13 bases in between. The germline V gene encodes CDR1 ENHRY and CDR2 SYGVKD. The CDR3 extends over 14 amino acids. CDR3 sequence reads: CAISEIGRDQPQHF. CDR3 nucleotides: TGTGCCATCAGTGAAATCGGCAGGGACCAGCCCCAGCATTTT.

There are a few counts of this clonotype. V is TRBV20-1 and J is TRBJ2-1; maybe TRBD1 (7 bases). The V end lost 4 bases, the J end lost 3 bases, and 19 bases lay between the germline ends. The CDR3 consists of 16 residues. Germline CDR1 DFQATT, CDR2 SNEGSKA (reference sequence). CDR3 in amino acids: CSANSWAGQSYNEQFF. The CDR3 bases are TGCAGTGCTAACTCGTGGGCGGGACAGAGCTACAATGAGCAGTTCTTC.

This clonotype came up a few times. V usage is TRBV11-2 and J usage is TRBJ2-1; D is possibly TRBD1 or TRBD2 (6 bases each). Germline-derived CDR1 and CDR2 are SGHAT and FQNNGV. Trimming removed 1 base from V and 4 bases from J, with 20 bases in between. CDR3 length: 18 residues. The CDR3 region has the DNA TGTGCCAGCAGCTTAGGTCTTGATATTCGGGGGCCTTACAATGAGCAGTTCTTC. Protein sequence: CASSLGLDIRGPYNEQFF.

The chain recombines TRBV6-6 with TRBJ1-2; D uncertain. Trimming stripped 7 bases from V and 3 bases from J, with 12 bases between. This CDR3 spans 13 amino acids. Germline V gene sequence: CDR1 MNHNY, CDR2 SVGAGI (reference sequence). CDR3 nucleotides: TGTGCCAGCACTCCCGACGGCTACTATGGCTACACCTTC. Its translation: CASTPDGYYGYTF.

This chain connects TRBV7-7 to TRBJ2-1, with D perhaps given as TRBD1 or TRBD2 (5 bases each). CDR3 length equals 14 residues. The V and J ends lost 4 bases and 11 bases respectively, with 18 bases between them. Germline V gene lookup returns CDR1 SSHAT and CDR2 FNYEAQ (reference sequence). CDR3 sequence reads: CASSSSVGDAKQFF. In DNA form, the CDR3 reads TGTGCCAGCAGCTCATCTGTGGGGGACGCGAAGCAGTTCTTC.

The chain employs TRBV27 and TRBJ1-2; D gene unclear. This CDR3 spans 12 amino acids. Germline CDR1 and CDR2: MNHEY and SMNVEV (reference sequence). V was pared by 8 bases and J by 3 bases, with 10 bases between. CDR3 DNA sequence: TGTGCCAGCCGTGACGGCTACTATGGCTACACCTTC. Its protein is CASRDGYYGYTF.

This clonotype was observed many times. This sequence joins TRBV7-8 and TRBJ1-6, with D maybe TRBD1 (5 bases). The V gene lost 5 bases and the J gene lost 0 bases, with 17 bases spanning the gap. CDR1 is SGHVS, CDR2 FQNEAQ, per germline. The CDR3 is made up of 18 amino acids. The CDR3 sequence is CASSTRLTESSYNSPLHF. CDR3 in DNA: TGTGCCAGCAGCACACGATTGACAGAAAGCTCCTATAATTCACCCCTCCACTTT.

This clonotype was recorded at least ten times. The chain combines TRBV7-8 with TRBJ1-1; D may be TRBD1 (5 bases). The V gene's germline CDR1 is SGHVS and CDR2 FQNEAQ. Trimming removed 5 bases from V and 3 bases from J, with 19 bases in between. The CDR3 runs to 16 residues. CDR3: CASSISFGGKDTEAFF. Here the CDR3 DNA reads TGTGCCAGCAGCATCTCGTTTGGGGGAAAGGACACTGAAGCTTTCTTT.

The V gene is TRBV27, the J gene TRBJ1-1; D gene uncertain. V shed 0 bases and J shed 5 bases, with 7 bases lying between them. Germline V gene lookup returns CDR1 MNHEY and CDR2 SMNVEV (reference sequence). CDR3 size: 13 residues. The CDR3 protein is CASSLSAGTEAFF. The CDR3 coding sequence is TGTGCCAGCAGTTTATCTGCGGGTACTGAAGCTTTCTTT.

In its sample, this clonotype was seen once. The chain recombines TRBV6-8 with TRBJ2-5; 7 bases match TRBD1. With V trimmed by 0 bases and J by 5 bases, 9 bases remained unmatched. This CDR3 contains 16 residues. The germline V gene has CDR1 MNHGY and CDR2 SAAAGT. CDR3 sequence (DNA): TGTGCCAGCAGTTACTCGGGACAGATAACCGCGGAGACCCAGTACTTC. Translation: CASSYSGQITAETQYF.

The table lists this clonotype with many counts. This chain uses TRBV7-6 with TRBJ2-7; D perhaps matches TRBD1 (5 bases). Germline V lookup: CDR1 SGHVS, CDR2 FNYEAQ. V shed 2 bases and J shed 1 base, with 12 bases lying between them. The CDR3 loop spans 15 amino acids. The CDR3 loop reads CASSLFQGRSYEQYF. CDR3 bases: TGTGCCAGCAGCTTATTCCAGGGCCGTTCCTACGAGCAGTACTTC. The full variable domain, in which reference TRBV7-6 and TRBJ2-7 provide the parts outside the CDR3, is GAGVSQSPRYKVTKRGQDVALRCDPISGHVSLYWYRQALGQGPEFLTYFNYEAQQDKSGLPNDRFSAERPEGSISTLTIQRTEQRDSAMYRCASSLFQGRSYEQYFGPGTRLTVT.

The genes are TRBV7-9 and TRBJ2-1; TRBD2 matches at 11 bases. Trimming at V came to 5 bases and at J to 5 bases, leaving 5 bases not matched to a gene. The CDR3 has 15 residues. CDR1 and CDR2 (germline): SEHNR, FQNEAQ (reference sequence). The CDR3 loop reads CASSPRLAGNNEQFF. CDR3 in DNA: TGTGCCAGCAGCCCCCGACTAGCGGGGAACAATGAGCAGTTCTTC.

The rearrangement uses TRBV6-6 and TRBJ2-3; D is ambiguous. This CDR3 contains 13 residues. Per germline, CDR1 MNHNY and CDR2 SVGAGI (reference sequence). V was cut by 2 bases and J by 5 bases, with 8 bases left in between. The CDR3 here is CASSYEGQDTQYF. As DNA, the CDR3 is TGTGCCAGCAGTTACGAAGGCCAAGATACGCAGTATTTT.

This clonotype was seen a few times. The V and J genes are TRBV4-1 and TRBJ1-2, with a weak D call TRBD1 (6 bases). V lost 4 bases to trimming and J lost 4 bases, with 13 bases between them. CDR3 length: 14 amino acids. Germline-derived CDR1 and CDR2 are MGHRA and YSYEKL. CDR3 region: CASSPGRGAYGYTF. CDR3 nucleotides: TGCGCCAGCAGCCCCGGCAGGGGTGCCTATGGCTACACCTTC.

This clonotype showed up just a few times. The CDR3 DNA follows: TGTGCCAGCAGTGATACTAGGGGCAACACCGGGGAGCTGTTTTTT. Translation gives CASSDTRGNTGELFF. The chain combines TRBV2 with TRBJ2-2; possibly TRBD1 or TRBD2 for D (5 bases each). Deletions cut 3 bases from V and 2 bases from J, with 10 bases between. The CDR3 covers 15 residues. The germline CDR1 and CDR2 sequences are SNHLY and FYNNEI.

This rearrangement joins TRBV7-9 to TRBJ2-7; D is unclear. The CDR3 runs to 13 residues. CDR1 and CDR2 from the germline V gene are SEHNR and FQNEAQ (reference sequence). The ends were cut back, 3 bases at V and 2 bases at J, with 8 bases in the middle. CDR3 residues: CASSLVGTYEQYF. The CDR3 DNA sequence: TGTGCCAGCAGCTTGGTGGGAACCTACGAGCAGTACTTC.

The chain recombines TRBV12-3 or TRBV12-4 with TRBJ1-6; D not certain. Trimming stripped 4 bases from V and 7 bases from J, with 8 bases between. The CDR3 runs 13 residues. The chain's CDR3 is CASSSFLNSPLHF. The DNA of the CDR3 is TGTGCCAGCAGTTCGTTTCTGAATTCACCCCTCCACTTT.

The chain links TRBV7-2 to TRBJ2-2, with TRBD2 matching over 9 bases. There are 15 residues in the CDR3. V was pared by 3 bases and J by 5 bases, with 4 bases of the junction left unmatched. CDR1 SGHTA and CDR2 FQGNSA come from the germline V gene. The CDR3 sequence is CASSFALAGTGELFF. Written as DNA, the CDR3 is TGTGCCAGCAGCTTCGCTCTAGCGGGGACCGGGGAGCTGTTTTTT.

In the case of this clonotype: Germline is not matched at one junction end, which may reflect a read error. The gene calls are TRBV7-9 and TRBJ1-6, with D hard to call. This CDR3 is 12 amino acids long. The germline CDR1 and CDR2 sequences are SEHNR and FQNEAQ (reference sequence). The CDR3 protein is CASSMINSPLYF. The CDR3 coding sequence is TGTGCCAGCAGCATGATTAATTCACCCCTCTACTTT.

This clonotype has just a few counts. This chain connects TRBV27 to TRBJ1-6, with 7 bases identical to TRBD1. J was trimmed by 9 bases and V by 3 bases; bases with no gene match: 5. The CDR3 extends over 14 amino acids. The germline V gene has CDR1 MNHEY and CDR2 SMNVEV (reference sequence). The CDR3 DNA reads TGTGCCAGCAGTTTTATAGGGGGCGGTTCACCCCTCCACTTT. Its protein product is CASSFIGGGSPLHF.

The V gene is TRBV4-1, the J gene TRBJ2-5; possible D gene TRBD2, 6 bases. The V gene lost 3 bases and the J gene lost 1 base, with 12 bases spanning the gap. CDR3 length: 15 amino acids. The germline V gene encodes CDR1 MGHRA and CDR2 YSYEKL. The CDR3 sequence: CASSQPTSIQETQYF. DNA for the CDR3: TGCGCCAGCAGCCAGCCTACTAGCATCCAAGAGACCCAGTACTTC.

This clonotype was seen only a few times. The chain joins TRBV15 to TRBJ1-1, with D maybe TRBD1 (5 bases). Trimming took off 4 bases at V and 3 bases at J, with 9 bases between the two ends. Germline CDR1 reads LNHNV; CDR2 reads YYDKDF (reference sequence). CDR3 length: 13 amino acids. The CDR3: CATSTGGDTEAFF. CDR3 in DNA: TGTGCCACCAGCACTGGGGGGGACACTGAAGCTTTCTTT.